These T cell receptor beta chains were read from a single sample in a study of CD8 T cells in Susac syndrome. TCRdb re-analysed the immunoSEQ multiplex PCR reads in MiXCR, keeping a single row per CDR3 protein. The sample has about 180,000 distinct CDR3 sequences, around 95% seen once. The sequencing sample was made of CD8+ T cells from PBMCs. The receptors derive from a human donor with multiple sclerosis. Each CDR3 is given with its conserved first and last residue. D genes are given only for firm matches. The size field is filled for only some rows; it gives once, few, many or a size class.

J: TRBJ2-1; D: .; V: TRBV20-1; size: .; DNA: TGCAGTGCTAGAGATCGAGCGGATAGCTCCTACAATGAGCAGTTCTTC; CDR3: CSARDRADSSYNEQFF
J: TRBJ1-2; D: TRBD1; V: TRBV27; size: .; DNA: TGTGCCAGCAGTTTATTGACAGGGGAGGGCTACACCTTC; CDR3: CASSLLTGEGYTF
J: TRBJ2-7; D: .; V: TRBV5-1; size: .; DNA: TGCGCCAGCAGCCGGACGGCTTCGGAGCAGTACTTC; CDR3: CASSRTASEQYF
J: TRBJ1-1; D: .; V: TRBV2; size: .; DNA: TGTGCCAGCAGTGAAAGTCCTGGGAACACTGAAGCTTTCTTT; CDR3: CASSESPGNTEAFF
J: TRBJ2-1; D: .; V: TRBV28; size: .; DNA: TGTGCCAGCAGCTTATACGGGACCTACAATGAGCAGTTCTTC; CDR3: CASSLYGTYNEQFF
J: TRBJ2-7; D: .; V: TRBV20-1; size: .; DNA: TGCAGTGCTATCTATGGGGGAACCGCCTACGAGCAGTACTTC; CDR3: CSAIYGGTAYEQYF
J: TRBJ2-1; D: TRBD1; V: TRBV20-1; size: .; DNA: TGCAGTGCTATTTCCGGGACAGGGATTCTCAATGAGCAGTTCTTC; CDR3: CSAISGTGILNEQFF
J: TRBJ1-2; D: TRBD1; V: TRBV28; size: .; DNA: TGTGCCAGCAGTGGGACAGGGGTTCGCGGCTACACCTTC; CDR3: CASSGTGVRGYTF
J: TRBJ2-1; D: TRBD2; V: TRBV20-1; size: .; DNA: TGCAGTGCTAGCCCGGGACTAGATAACAATGAGCAGTTCTTC; CDR3: CSASPGLDNNEQFF
J: TRBJ2-2; D: TRBD1; V: TRBV3-1; size: once; DNA: TGTGCCAGCAGCCACTACCCCGGGACAGCGAACACCGGGGAGCTGTTTTTT; CDR3: CASSHYPGTANTGELFF
J: TRBJ1-2; D: .; V: TRBV12-3/TRBV12-4; size: .; DNA: TGTGCCAGCACCGAACGACCGAGTGGCTACACCTTC; CDR3: CASTERPSGYTF
J: TRBJ2-3; D: TRBD2; V: TRBV4-1; size: .; DNA: TGCGCCAGCAGCCGAGGACTAGCGGGCGCAGATACGCAGTATTTT; CDR3: CASSRGLAGADTQYF
J: TRBJ1-1; D: .; V: TRBV27; size: .; DNA: TGTGCCACCTCCATCGGGAGGAGCACTGAAGCTTTCTTT; CDR3: CATSIGRSTEAFF
J: TRBJ2-5; D: .; V: TRBV27; size: .; DNA: TGTGCCACCCAGGAAGGTCCAGGAGAGACCCAGTACTTC; CDR3: CATQEGPGETQYF
J: TRBJ1-3; D: TRBD1; V: TRBV2; size: .; DNA: TGTGCTGTGACAGGGACAGGATCTGGAAACACCATATATTTT; CDR3: CAVTGTGSGNTIYF
J: TRBJ2-1; D: TRBD2; V: TRBV28; size: .; DNA: TGTGCCAGCAGTCCACTAGAGGGACTAGCGGAATACAATGAGCAGTTCTTC; CDR3: CASSPLEGLAEYNEQFF
J: TRBJ1-5; D: .; V: TRBV4-1; size: .; DNA: TGCGCCAGCAGCCGCTTGGTCATGAGCAATCAGCCCCAGCATTTT; CDR3: CASSRLVMSNQPQHF
J: TRBJ2-1; D: TRBD1; V: TRBV29-1; size: .; DNA: TGCAGCGTTGATCTTCGGGACAGGGGATACAATGAGCAGTTCTTC; CDR3: CSVDLRDRGYNEQFF
J: TRBJ2-7; D: .; V: TRBV20-1; size: .; DNA: TGCAGTGCTTCGGATTGGGGCGGGGCCGACTACGAGCAGTACTTC; CDR3: CSASDWGGADYEQYF
J: TRBJ2-7; D: TRBD2; V: TRBV9; size: few; DNA: TGTGCCAGCAGCGTTGGGACTAGCGCTACCTACGAGCAGTACTTC; CDR3: CASSVGTSATYEQYF
J: TRBJ2-7; D: .; V: TRBV6-6; size: .; DNA: TGTGCCAGCAGTTACGGGAGGGGGGACTACGAGCAGTACTTC; CDR3: CASSYGRGDYEQYF
J: TRBJ2-1; D: TRBD1; V: TRBV5-1; size: once; DNA: TGCGCCAGCAGCTTATCAGACAGGGTACGCGATGAGCAGTTCTTC; CDR3: CASSLSDRVRDEQFF
J: TRBJ1-1; D: TRBD1; V: TRBV2; size: .; DNA: TGTGCCAGCAGTGCACCGGGACAGAGTACGAACACTGAAGCTTTCTTT; CDR3: CASSAPGQSTNTEAFF
J: TRBJ1-1; D: TRBD1; V: TRBV6-6; size: .; DNA: TGTGCCAGCAGTTTTAAGACAGGGGAAGCTTTCTTT; CDR3: CASSFKTGEAFF
J: TRBJ2-7; D: .; V: TRBV5-6; size: .; DNA: TGTGCCAGCAGCTTAGGTGGGTACAACGAGCAGTACTTC; CDR3: CASSLGGYNEQYF
J: TRBJ1-1; D: .; V: TRBV7-2; size: .; DNA: TGTGCCAGCAGCTTCGGGGTGGGGGCGTATGAAGCTTTCTTT; CDR3: CASSFGVGAYEAFF
J: TRBJ1-1; D: .; V: TRBV28; size: .; DNA: TGTGCCAGCAGCCCCAGGATCCACGTAAACACTGAAGCTTTCTTT; CDR3: CASSPRIHVNTEAFF
J: TRBJ2-3; D: .; V: TRBV28; size: once; DNA: TGTGCCAGCAGTCTAGGGGGGAGGTCCCTCCCTGGCACAGATACGCAGTATTTT; CDR3: CASSLGGRSLPGTDTQYF
J: TRBJ2-7; D: .; V: TRBV12-3/TRBV12-4; size: .; DNA: TGTGCCAGCACCCAACCCGGGGGCGAGCAGTACTTC; CDR3: CASTQPGGEQYF
J: TRBJ1-1; D: .; V: TRBV7-9; size: .; DNA: TGTGCCAGCACCAGAGGGGTTGACACTGAAGCTTTCTTT; CDR3: CASTRGVDTEAFF
J: TRBJ2-7; D: .; V: TRBV6-5; size: .; DNA: TGTGCCAGCAGTTATGGGGCAGGGCCGGCCTACGAGCAGTACTTC; CDR3: CASSYGAGPAYEQYF
J: TRBJ2-1; D: TRBD1; V: TRBV29-1; size: few; DNA: TGTAGCGTTGGTCGACAGGGGGCCTACAATGAGCAGTTCTTC; CDR3: CSVGRQGAYNEQFF
J: TRBJ2-5; D: TRBD2; V: TRBV15; size: .; DNA: TGTGCCACCAGCAGCGGACTAGCGGGGACTCAGTACTTC; CDR3: CATSSGLAGTQYF
J: TRBJ2-7; D: TRBD1; V: TRBV7-9; size: .; DNA: TGTGCCACCGAAGGCGGGACAGGGGCCTACGAGCAGTACTTC; CDR3: CATEGGTGAYEQYF
J: TRBJ2-3; D: .; V: TRBV13; size: .; DNA: TGTGCCAGCAGCTTACTCGTGAACTCCACAGATACGCAGTATTTT; CDR3: CASSLLVNSTDTQYF
J: TRBJ2-3; D: .; V: TRBV28; size: .; DNA: TGTGCCAGCAGTTTTGGAGACCGGGGAGATACGCAGTATTTT; CDR3: CASSFGDRGDTQYF
J: TRBJ2-3; D: .; V: TRBV25-1; size: .; DNA: TGTGCCAGCAGTGAGGGACCCTTAGCAGATACGCAGTATTTT; CDR3: CASSEGPLADTQYF
J: TRBJ2-3; D: TRBD1; V: TRBV10-3; size: .; DNA: TGTGCCATGGTAGAACGGGACAGGGGGACAGATACGCAGTATTTT; CDR3: CAMVERDRGTDTQYF
J: TRBJ2-7; D: .; V: TRBV28; size: .; DNA: TGTGCCAGCATTTTATCAGGGTACAATCTCTACGAGCAGTACTTC; CDR3: CASILSGYNLYEQYF
J: TRBJ2-3; D: TRBD2; V: TRBV4-2; size: .; DNA: TGTGCCAGCAGCCAAGAACTAGCGGGAGCGGTAGATACGCAGTATTTT; CDR3: CASSQELAGAVDTQYF
J: TRBJ1-5; D: TRBD1; V: TRBV6-4; size: once; DNA: TGTGCCAGCAGTGACTCGGCCCCGGGACAGGGGGCTGGGGGCAATCAGCCCCAGCATTTT; CDR3: CASSDSAPGQGAGGNQPQHF
J: TRBJ2-1; D: .; V: TRBV11-2; size: once; DNA: TGTGCCAGCAGCTTAGAGGGTTTCAATGAGCAGTTCTTC; CDR3: CASSLEGFNEQFF
J: TRBJ2-7; D: .; V: TRBV29-1; size: .; DNA: TGCAGCGTTGAAACTCCGGGACCTTCGGGGGTCTACGAGCAGTACTTC; CDR3: CSVETPGPSGVYEQYF
J: TRBJ2-7; D: .; V: TRBV20-1; size: .; DNA: TGCAGTGCCGCTAATAGGGATATCGAGCAGTACTTC; CDR3: CSAANRDIEQYF
J: TRBJ2-7; D: .; V: TRBV6-5; size: .; DNA: TGTGCCAGCAGTTACGCGGGGCCCTCCTACGAGCAGTACTTC; CDR3: CASSYAGPSYEQYF
J: TRBJ2-1; D: TRBD2; V: TRBV24-1; size: .; DNA: TGTGCCACCAGTGAAGCGGGAGTTCGGAATGAGCAGTTCTTC; CDR3: CATSEAGVRNEQFF
J: TRBJ2-7; D: .; V: TRBV7-9; size: .; DNA: TGTGCCAGCAGCTCACGGACAGCCTCCTACGAGCAGTACTTC; CDR3: CASSSRTASYEQYF
J: TRBJ2-3; D: TRBD2; V: TRBV5-4; size: .; DNA: TGTGCCAGCAGCTTTAGCTCTAGCGGGAAGGATACGCAGTATTTT; CDR3: CASSFSSSGKDTQYF
J: TRBJ2-1; D: TRBD2; V: TRBV27; size: .; DNA: TGTGCCAGCAGTTTAGGGACTAGTATTCAGTTCTTC; CDR3: CASSLGTSIQFF
J: TRBJ2-6; D: TRBD1; V: TRBV13; size: .; DNA: TGTGCCAGCAGAAGCAGCTATCAGGGGGAGAGCTCTGGGGCCAACGTCCTGACTTTC; CDR3: CASRSSYQGESSGANVLTF
J: TRBJ2-1; D: TRBD2; V: TRBV4-2; size: .; DNA: TGTGCCAGCAGCCTTTTCAGACTAGCGGGAGTAAATGAGCAGTTCTTC; CDR3: CASSLFRLAGVNEQFF
J: TRBJ2-2; D: .; V: TRBV29-1; size: .; DNA: TGCAGCGTTTTTATCGCCGGGGAGCTGTTTTTT; CDR3: CSVFIAGELFF